Listed below are T cell receptor beta chains from one sample, sequenced in a study of human T cells and chemical hapten exposure. MiXCR, applied by TCRdb to the 5' RACE reads, yields one record per CDR3 protein. The sample shows about 140,000 distinct CDR3 sequences, approximately 4% of them seen only once. The receptor source for this set is a female donor in good health. Each CDR3 is given with its conserved first and last residue. D genes are given only for firm matches. For some rows the clone size is stated as once, few or many, or as a class when expanded; others skip it.

size	J	V	D	CDR3	DNA
many	TRBJ2-7	TRBV6-6	-	CASSPLRREQYF	TGTGCCAGCAGTCCCCTACGGCGGGAGCAGTACTTC
many	TRBJ1-4	TRBV13	-	CASSLRGRSLKLFF	TGTGCCAGCAGCTTGCGGGGGCGAAGCTTAAAACTGTTTTTT
many	TRBJ2-2	TRBV29-1	-	CSVATENTGELFF	TGCAGCGTTGCGACTGAAAACACCGGGGAGCTGTTTTTT
many	TRBJ1-2	TRBV29-1	TRBD1	CSVETGGISYTF	TGCAGCGTCGAAACAGGGGGTATAAGCTACACCTTC
-	TRBJ1-5	TRBV5-6	-	CASSWIDSQPQHF	TGTGCCAGCAGCTGGATAGATTCTCAGCCCCAGCATTTT
many	TRBJ2-1	TRBV5-1	-	CASSLGPNYNEQFF	TGCGCCAGCAGCTTGGGGCCCAACTACAATGAGCAGTTCTTC
many	TRBJ2-1	TRBV5-1	-	CASSLGQVVYEQFF	TGCGCCAGCAGCTTGGGACAGGTCGTTTATGAGCAGTTCTTC
many	TRBJ1-1	TRBV29-1	-	CSVEDPGGPNTEAFF	TGCAGCGTTGAAGACCCTGGGGGCCCAAACACTGAAGCTTTCTTT
many	TRBJ1-6	TRBV5-5	-	CASERQMNSPLHF	TGTGCCAGCGAGCGACAGATGAATTCACCCCTCCACTTT
many	TRBJ2-6	TRBV10-3	-	CAISPLAGDPSSGANVLTF	TGTGCCATCAGTCCCCTGGCAGGGGACCCTAGCTCTGGGGCCAACGTCCTGACTTTC
many	TRBJ2-3	TRBV5-1	-	CASSVEVGRTDTQYF	TGCGCCAGCAGCGTTGAGGTTGGGCGCACAGATACGCAGTATTTT
-	TRBJ2-3	TRBV6-1	TRBD2	CASSDARREGRTDTQYF	TGTGCCAGCAGTGATGCCAGGCGGGAGGGTCGCACAGATACGCAGTATTTT
many	TRBJ1-5	TRBV20-1	-	CSARDREPGPLGGNQPQHF	TGCAGTGCTAGAGATAGAGAGCCCGGGCCGCTGGGAGGAAATCAGCCCCAGCATTTT
many	TRBJ1-5	TRBV29-1	-	CSIGDGVLGNQPQHF	TGCAGCATTGGGGACGGCGTGTTGGGCAATCAGCCCCAGCATTTT
many	TRBJ2-7	TRBV27	TRBD1	CASSQTGAIFGEQYF	TGTGCCAGCAGCCAGACAGGGGCGATATTTGGAGAGCAGTACTTC
few	TRBJ2-3	TRBV11-2	TRBD1	CASSVGTGGTDTQYF	TGTGCCAGCAGCGTAGGGACAGGGGGTACAGATACGCAGTATTTT
many	TRBJ2-1	TRBV7-6	-	CASSRLNNEQFF	TGTGCCAGCAGCCGACTGAACAATGAGCAGTTCTTC
many	TRBJ2-6	TRBV10-3	TRBD1	CAISGGQGMRGANVLTF	TGTGCCATCAGTGGGGGACAGGGGATGAGGGGGGCCAACGTCCTGACTTTC
many	TRBJ2-2	TRBV28	-	CASSASTGRGTGELFF	TGTGCCAGCAGCGCATCTACAGGGAGGGGGACCGGGGAGCTGTTTTTT
-	TRBJ2-3	TRBV2	TRBD2	CASEGLAVRVDTQYF	TGTGCCAGCGAGGGACTAGCGGTGAGGGTGGATACGCAGTATTTT
many	TRBJ1-1	TRBV19	TRBD1	CASSKDRDREAFF	TGTGCCAGTAGTAAGGACCGGGACAGGGAAGCTTTCTTT
many	TRBJ1-2	TRBV3-1	-	CASSPGGPVRGYTF	TGTGCCAGCAGCCCCGGGGGACCGGTACGGGGCTACACCTTC
few	TRBJ1-5	TRBV7-8	-	CASSPLGAVQPQHF	TGTGCCAGCAGCCCCCTCGGCGCGGTACAGCCCCAGCATTTT
many	TRBJ2-3	TRBV27	-	CASSPPPGPTDTQYF	TGTGCCAGCAGTCCGCCCCCTGGACCCACAGATACGCAGTATTTT
-	TRBJ2-3	TRBV28	-	CASSSDTLFGTQYF	TGTGCCAGCTCAAGCGACACCTTATTCGGTACGCAGTATTTT
few	TRBJ2-3	TRBV7-2	-	CASSLGGADSSTDTQYF	TGTGCCAGCAGCTTGGGCGGGGCCGACTCTAGCACAGATACGCAGTATTTT
few	TRBJ2-7	TRBV28	-	CASSLLSHPSWSYEQYF	TGTGCCAGCAGTTTACTCAGTCATCCTAGTTGGTCCTACGAGCAGTACTTC